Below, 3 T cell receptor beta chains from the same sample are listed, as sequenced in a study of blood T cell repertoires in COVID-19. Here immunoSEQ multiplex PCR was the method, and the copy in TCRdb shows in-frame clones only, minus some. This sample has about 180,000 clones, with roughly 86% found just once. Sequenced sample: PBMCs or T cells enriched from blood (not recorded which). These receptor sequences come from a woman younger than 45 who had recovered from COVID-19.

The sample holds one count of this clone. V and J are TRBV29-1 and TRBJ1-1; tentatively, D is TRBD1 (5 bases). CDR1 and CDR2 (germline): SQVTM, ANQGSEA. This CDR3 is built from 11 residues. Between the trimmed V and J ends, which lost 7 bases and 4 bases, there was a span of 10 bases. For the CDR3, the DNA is TGCAGCGCCCGCGGGGGCACTGAAGCTTTCTTT. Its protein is CSARGGTEAFF.

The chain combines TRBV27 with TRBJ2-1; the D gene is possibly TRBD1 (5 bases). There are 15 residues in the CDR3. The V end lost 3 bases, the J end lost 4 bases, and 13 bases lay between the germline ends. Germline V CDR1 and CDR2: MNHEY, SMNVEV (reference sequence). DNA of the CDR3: TGTGCCAGCAGTTTTTTCCCCGCAGGGTACAATGAGCAGTTCTTC. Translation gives CASSFFPAGYNEQFF.

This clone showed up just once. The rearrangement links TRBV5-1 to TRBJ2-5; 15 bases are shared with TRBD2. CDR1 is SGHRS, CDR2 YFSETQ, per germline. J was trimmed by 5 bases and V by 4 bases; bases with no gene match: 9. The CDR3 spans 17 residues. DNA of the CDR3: TGCGCCAGCAGCAGAAGGACTAGCGGGAGGGCCCTTGAGACCCAGTACTTC. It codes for CASSRRTSGRALETQYF.